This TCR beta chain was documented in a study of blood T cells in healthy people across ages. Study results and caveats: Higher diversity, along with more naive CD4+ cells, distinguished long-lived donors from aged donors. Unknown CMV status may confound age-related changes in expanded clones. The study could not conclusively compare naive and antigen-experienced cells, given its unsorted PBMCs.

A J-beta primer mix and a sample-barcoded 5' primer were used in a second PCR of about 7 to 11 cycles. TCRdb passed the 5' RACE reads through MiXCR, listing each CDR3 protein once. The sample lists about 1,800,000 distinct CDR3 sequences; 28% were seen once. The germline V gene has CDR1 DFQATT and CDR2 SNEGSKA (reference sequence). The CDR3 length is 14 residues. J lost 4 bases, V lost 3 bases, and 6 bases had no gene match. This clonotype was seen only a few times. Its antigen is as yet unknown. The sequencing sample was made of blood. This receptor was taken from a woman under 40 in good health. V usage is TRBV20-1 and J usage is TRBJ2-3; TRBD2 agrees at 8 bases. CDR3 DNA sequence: TGCAGTGCTAGCACCGGGACTAGTTCAGATACGCAGTATTTT. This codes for CSASTGTSSDTQYF.